These T cell receptor beta chains were read from a single sample in a study of early T cells in non-severe SARS-CoV-2 infection. TCRdb called the 5' RACE reads again in MiXCR, with one record for every CDR3 protein. The sample has tens of thousands of distinct CDR3 sequences; about 11% are singletons. Sequenced material: whole blood, taken at baseline. Every receptor here comes from an adult who was a healthcare worker with PCR-confirmed SARS-CoV-2 infection or an uninfected control (not recorded which). CDR3s include the opening cysteine and the closing phenylalanine or tryptophan. A D gene is named only where the DNA matches it firmly. Clone size is given for some rows only: seen once, a few or many times, or a class if the clone is expanded.

V: TRBV29-1; D: TRBD2; J: TRBJ2-7; size: many; DNA: TGCAGCGTTGAATCGGGAGGGGACGAGCAGTACTTC; CDR3: CSVESGGDEQYF
V: TRBV9; D: -; J: TRBJ2-5; size: -; DNA: TGTGCCAGCAGCGTACCCAGGGAGACCCAGTACTTC; CDR3: CASSVPRETQYF
V: TRBV29-1; D: -; J: TRBJ2-7; size: -; DNA: TGCAGCGTTCTCGAATCCTACGAGCAGTACTTC; CDR3: CSVLESYEQYF
V: TRBV2; D: -; J: TRBJ2-7; size: -; DNA: TGTGCCAGCCGGACAGCCTCCTACGAGCAGTACTTC; CDR3: CASRTASYEQYF
V: TRBV20-1; D: -; J: TRBJ2-3; size: few; DNA: TGCAGTGCTAGAGTCGGTCAGGGGAGCCCAGATACGCAGTATTTT; CDR3: CSARVGQGSPDTQYF
V: TRBV7-7; D: TRBD2; J: TRBJ2-7; size: -; DNA: TGTGCCAGCAGCTTACTACCCCGGACTAGCGGGGGAAGCTCCTACGAGCAGTACTTC; CDR3: CASSLLPRTSGGSSYEQYF
V: TRBV27; D: -; J: TRBJ2-4; size: -; DNA: TGTGCCAGCAGTTTAACGGGGGCGCAAAACATTCAGTACTTC; CDR3: CASSLTGAQNIQYF
V: TRBV7-8; D: TRBD2; J: TRBJ2-3; size: many; DNA: TGTGCCAGCAGCCCAAGCAGCCTAGCGGGGAGCACAGATACGCAGTATTTT; CDR3: CASSPSSLAGSTDTQYF
V: TRBV18; D: -; J: TRBJ2-2; size: few; DNA: TGTGCCAGCTCACCCGAGGAGACCGGGGAGCTGTTTTTT; CDR3: CASSPEETGELFF
V: TRBV20-1; D: TRBD2; J: TRBJ2-5; size: many; DNA: TGCAGTGCGCCGAAACCTAGCGGGGGGAGCCAAGAGACCCAGTACTTC; CDR3: CSAPKPSGGSQETQYF
V: TRBV28; D: -; J: TRBJ1-2; size: -; DNA: TGTGCCAGCAGTGAACCAGGATACTATGGCTACACCTTC; CDR3: CASSEPGYYGYTF
V: TRBV6-2/TRBV6-3; D: -; J: TRBJ1-1; size: many; DNA: TGTGCCAGCAGGGAGGGAGGGAACACTGAAGCTTTCTTT; CDR3: CASREGGNTEAFF
V: TRBV11-2; D: -; J: TRBJ2-5; size: many; DNA: TGTGCCAGCAGCACGGATATCTCCCGGGGGAAGGAGACCCAGTACTTC; CDR3: CASSTDISRGKETQYF
V: TRBV5-4; D: TRBD1; J: TRBJ1-4; size: -; DNA: TGTGCCAGCAGCTTAGGGGGCGGAGAAAAACTGTTTTTT; CDR3: CASSLGGGEKLFF
V: TRBV20-1; D: TRBD2; J: TRBJ2-1; size: -; DNA: TGCAGTGCTAGAGGACTAGCGGGGAACGATGAGCAGTTCTTC; CDR3: CSARGLAGNDEQFF
V: TRBV7-6; D: TRBD2; J: TRBJ2-3; size: many; DNA: TGTGCCAGCAGCAACGGACTAGCGGGGGTCGCAGATACGCAGTATTTT; CDR3: CASSNGLAGVADTQYF
V: TRBV6-2/TRBV6-3; D: TRBD2; J: TRBJ2-7; size: -; DNA: TGTGCCAGCAGTTTCAGGCTAGCGGGGGGAAGTTACGAGCAGTACTTC; CDR3: CASSFRLAGGSYEQYF
V: TRBV7-2; D: TRBD1; J: TRBJ1-4; size: few; DNA: TGTGCCAGCAGCTTAAACAGACAGGGCCGGACTGAAAAACTGTTTTTT; CDR3: CASSLNRQGRTEKLFF
V: TRBV4-3; D: TRBD2; J: TRBJ2-1; size: -; DNA: TGCGCCAGCAGCCAAGTTGCGGGGGGTAGGAATGAGCAGTTCTTC; CDR3: CASSQVAGGRNEQFF
V: TRBV12-3/TRBV12-4; D: -; J: TRBJ1-2; size: -; DNA: TGTGCCAGCAGTTTGTGGGACACAGCTAACTATGGCTACACCTTC; CDR3: CASSLWDTANYGYTF
V: TRBV6-2/TRBV6-3; D: TRBD2; J: TRBJ2-3; size: few; DNA: TGTGCCAGCAGTTACTCCGGCGGACTAGTCACAGATACGCAGTATTTT; CDR3: CASSYSGGLVTDTQYF
V: TRBV5-6; D: -; J: TRBJ1-4; size: -; DNA: TGTGCCAGCAGCCACCCCGGCGCGGGAAATGAAAAACTGTTTTTT; CDR3: CASSHPGAGNEKLFF
V: TRBV20-1; D: -; J: TRBJ2-3; size: -; DNA: TGCAGTGCTAGACACGAAGGAACAGATACGCAGTATTTT; CDR3: CSARHEGTDTQYF
V: TRBV9; D: TRBD1; J: TRBJ1-6; size: many; DNA: TGTGCCAGCAGCGCTTCCCCGGGACAGGGAGAAAATTCACCCCTCCACTTT; CDR3: CASSASPGQGENSPLHF
V: TRBV20-1; D: -; J: TRBJ2-5; size: many; DNA: TGCAGTGCTAGGACTCTGACGGGGGACTACCAAGAGACCCAGTACTTC; CDR3: CSARTLTGDYQETQYF
V: TRBV11-2; D: -; J: TRBJ2-5; size: few; DNA: TGTGCCAGCAGCTTAAGGGGTTCGGAGACCCAGTACTTC; CDR3: CASSLRGSETQYF
V: TRBV7-2; D: TRBD1; J: TRBJ2-3; size: -; DNA: TGTGCCAGCAGCCCATCCGGGACAGTCACAGATACGCAGTATTTT; CDR3: CASSPSGTVTDTQYF
V: TRBV11-2; D: -; J: TRBJ2-3; size: few; DNA: TGTGCCAGCAGCTTAGTCCGGGGCCCAGATACGCAGTATTTT; CDR3: CASSLVRGPDTQYF
V: TRBV19; D: TRBD1; J: TRBJ1-5; size: many; DNA: TGTGCCAGTAGCCTACGCCGGGACAGGAGCAATCAGCCCCAGCATTTT; CDR3: CASSLRRDRSNQPQHF
V: TRBV2; D: -; J: TRBJ1-2; size: -; DNA: TGTGCCAGCACCCCCAGCTTTTATGGCTACACCTTC; CDR3: CASTPSFYGYTF
V: TRBV28; D: -; J: TRBJ1-1; size: few; DNA: TGTGCCAGCAGTTTAAGGGCCCCGGGCACTGAAGCTTTCTTT; CDR3: CASSLRAPGTEAFF
V: TRBV7-6; D: -; J: TRBJ1-3; size: -; DNA: TGTGCCAGCAGCTTACGCGAAAACACCATATATTTT; CDR3: CASSLRENTIYF
V: TRBV11-2; D: TRBD2; J: TRBJ2-5; size: few; DNA: TGTGCCAGCAGCTTAGTTGCGGGACTACAAGAGACCCAGTACTTC; CDR3: CASSLVAGLQETQYF
V: TRBV10-3; D: -; J: TRBJ2-7; size: few; DNA: TGTGCCATCAGTGAGTCACTTGACACGACACGCTACGAGCAGTACTTC; CDR3: CAISESLDTTRYEQYF
V: TRBV7-3; D: TRBD2; J: TRBJ2-1; size: few; DNA: TGTGCCAGCAGCTCCAGACTAGCTGGCAATGAGCAGTTCTTC; CDR3: CASSSRLAGNEQFF
V: TRBV29-1; D: -; J: TRBJ2-7; size: few; DNA: TGCAGCGTGGAGCAGGGAGATTCCTACGAGCAGTACTTC; CDR3: CSVEQGDSYEQYF
V: TRBV20-1; D: TRBD2; J: TRBJ2-1; size: -; DNA: TGCAGTGCTAGGCGGGGGGCCTTCAATGAGCAGTTCTTC; CDR3: CSARRGAFNEQFF